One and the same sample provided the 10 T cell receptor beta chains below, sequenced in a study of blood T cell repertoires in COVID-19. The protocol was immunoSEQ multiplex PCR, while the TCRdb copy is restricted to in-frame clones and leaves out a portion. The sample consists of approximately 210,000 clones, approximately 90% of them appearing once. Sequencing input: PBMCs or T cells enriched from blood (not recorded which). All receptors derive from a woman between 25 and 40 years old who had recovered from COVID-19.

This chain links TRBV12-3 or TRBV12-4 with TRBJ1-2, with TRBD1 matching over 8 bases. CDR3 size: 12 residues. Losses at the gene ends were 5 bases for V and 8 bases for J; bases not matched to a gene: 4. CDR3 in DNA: TGTGCCAGCAGTGGGGACAGGCACGGCTACACCTTC. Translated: CASSGDRHGYTF.

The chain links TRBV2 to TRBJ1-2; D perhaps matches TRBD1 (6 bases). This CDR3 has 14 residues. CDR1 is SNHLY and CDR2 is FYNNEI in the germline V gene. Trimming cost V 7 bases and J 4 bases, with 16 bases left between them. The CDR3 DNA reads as TGTGCCAGCACCCCGGACAGACGAGGCTATGGCTACACCTTC. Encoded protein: CASTPDRRGYGYTF. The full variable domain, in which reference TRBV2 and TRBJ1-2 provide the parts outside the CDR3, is EPEVTQTPSHQVTQMGQEVILRCVPISNHLYFYWYRQILGQKVEFLVSFYNNEISEKSEIFDDQFSVERPDGSNFTLKIRSTKLEDSAMYFCASTPDRRGYGYTFGSGTRLTVV.

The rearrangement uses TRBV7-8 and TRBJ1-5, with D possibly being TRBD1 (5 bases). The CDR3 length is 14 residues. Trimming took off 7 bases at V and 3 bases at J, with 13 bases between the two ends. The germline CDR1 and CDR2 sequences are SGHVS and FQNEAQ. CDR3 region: CASTPGGINQPQHF. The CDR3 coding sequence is TGTGCCAGCACCCCCGGGGGGATCAATCAGCCCCAGCATTTT.

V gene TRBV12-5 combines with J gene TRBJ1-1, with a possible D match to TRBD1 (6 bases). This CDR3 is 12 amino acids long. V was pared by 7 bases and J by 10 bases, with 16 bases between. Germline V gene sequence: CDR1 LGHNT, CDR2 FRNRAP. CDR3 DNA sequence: TGTGCTAGTGAGTGGGATACAGGGTCAGCTTTCTTT. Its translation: CASEWDTGSAFF.

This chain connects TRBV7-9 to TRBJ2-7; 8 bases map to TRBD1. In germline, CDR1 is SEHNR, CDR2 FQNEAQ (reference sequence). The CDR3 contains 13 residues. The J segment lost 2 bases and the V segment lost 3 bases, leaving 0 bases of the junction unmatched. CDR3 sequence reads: CASSLTGAYEQYF. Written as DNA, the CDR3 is TGTGCCAGCAGCTTGACAGGGGCCTACGAGCAGTACTTC.

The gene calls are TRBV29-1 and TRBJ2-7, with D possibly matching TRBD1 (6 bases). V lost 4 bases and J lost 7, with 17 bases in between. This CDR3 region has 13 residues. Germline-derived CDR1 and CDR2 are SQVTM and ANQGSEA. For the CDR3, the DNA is TGCAGCGTTGTGTCAGGGGCAGGTTTGGAGCAGTACTTC. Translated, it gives CSVVSGAGLEQYF.

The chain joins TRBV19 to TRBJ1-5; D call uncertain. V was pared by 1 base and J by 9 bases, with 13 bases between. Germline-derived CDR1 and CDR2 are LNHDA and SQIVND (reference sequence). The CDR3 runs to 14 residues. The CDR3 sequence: CASSIGLGPRPQHF. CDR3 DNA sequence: TGTGCCAGTAGTATAGGTCTTGGGCCGAGGCCCCAGCATTTT.

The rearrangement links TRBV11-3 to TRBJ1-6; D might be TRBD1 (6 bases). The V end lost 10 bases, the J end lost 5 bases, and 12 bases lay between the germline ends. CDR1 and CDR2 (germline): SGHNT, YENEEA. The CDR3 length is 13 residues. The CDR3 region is CATIQGDNSPLHF. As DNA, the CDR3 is TGTGCCACCATACAGGGAGATAATTCACCCCTCCACTTT.

The CDR3 DNA is TGTGCCAGCAGCCAGACGGGCGGGGGCCGTAGCACAGATACGCAGTATTTT. Translation: CASSQTGGGRSTDTQYF. The V call is TRBV4-2, the J call TRBJ2-3; TRBD2 is a possible D gene (7 bases). This CDR3 is built from 17 residues. In germline, CDR1 is LGHNA, CDR2 YNFKEQ. V shed 3 bases and J shed 0 bases, with 16 bases lying between them.

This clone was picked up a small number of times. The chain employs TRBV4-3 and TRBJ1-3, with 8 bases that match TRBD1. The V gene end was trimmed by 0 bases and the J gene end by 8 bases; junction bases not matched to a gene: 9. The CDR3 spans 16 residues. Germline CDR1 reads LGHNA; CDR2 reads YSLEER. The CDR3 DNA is TGCGCCAGCAGCCAAGATTGGACAGGGTCTGTAGACACCATATATTTT. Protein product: CASSQDWTGSVDTIYF.